This T cell receptor beta chain originates from a study of T cell responses to AZD1222 COVID-19 vaccine. Germline V gives CDR1 LNHDA, CDR2 SQIVND (reference sequence). The length of the CDR3 is 12 residues. The germline V and J ends were trimmed by 5 bases and 1 base, with 5 bases remaining between them. The assay was immunoSEQ multiplex PCR, and TCRdb's table has in-frame clones only and misses some. The top ten hold roughly 2.2% of the sample, which has approximately 100,000 clones, around 95% seen once. The TCR originated in an adult in good health. This specimen was peripheral blood, taken on day 0 of AZD1222 vaccination. V usage is TRBV19 and J usage is TRBJ1-1; D not certain. The CDR3 coding sequence is TGTGCCAGTAGTCACCAGAACACTGAAGCTTTCTTT. It is translated as CASSHQNTEAFF.